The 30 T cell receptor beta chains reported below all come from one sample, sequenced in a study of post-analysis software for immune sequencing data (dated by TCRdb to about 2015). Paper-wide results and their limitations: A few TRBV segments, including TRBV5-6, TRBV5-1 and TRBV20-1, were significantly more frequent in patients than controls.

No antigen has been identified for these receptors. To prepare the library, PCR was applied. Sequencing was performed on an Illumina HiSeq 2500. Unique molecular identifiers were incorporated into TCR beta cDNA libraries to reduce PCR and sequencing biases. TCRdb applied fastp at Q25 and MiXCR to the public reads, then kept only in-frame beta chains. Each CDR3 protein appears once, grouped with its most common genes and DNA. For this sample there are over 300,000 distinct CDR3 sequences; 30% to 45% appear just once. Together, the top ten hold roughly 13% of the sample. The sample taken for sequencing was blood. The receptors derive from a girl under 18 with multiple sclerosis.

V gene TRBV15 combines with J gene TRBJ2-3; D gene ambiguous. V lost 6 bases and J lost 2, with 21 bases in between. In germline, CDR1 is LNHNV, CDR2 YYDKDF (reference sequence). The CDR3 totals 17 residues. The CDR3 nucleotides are TGTGCCACCAGTAGATTGCAATCATCCCCCACCACAGATACGCAGTATTTT. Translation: CATSRLQSSPTTDTQYF.

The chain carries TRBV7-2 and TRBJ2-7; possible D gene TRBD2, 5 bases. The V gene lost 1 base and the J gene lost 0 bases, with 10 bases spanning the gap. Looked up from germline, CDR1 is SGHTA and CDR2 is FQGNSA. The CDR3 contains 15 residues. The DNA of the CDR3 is TGTGCCAGCAGCTTAGAATCGGGGTCCTCCTACGAGCAGTACTTC. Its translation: CASSLESGSSYEQYF.

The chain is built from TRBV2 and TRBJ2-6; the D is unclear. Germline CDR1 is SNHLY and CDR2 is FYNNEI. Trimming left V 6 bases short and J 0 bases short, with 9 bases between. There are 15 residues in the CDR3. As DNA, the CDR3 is TGTGCCAGCAGGAACAAGAACTCTGGGGCCAACGTCCTGACTTTC. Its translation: CASRNKNSGANVLTF. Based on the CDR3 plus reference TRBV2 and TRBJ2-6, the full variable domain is EPEVTQTPSHQVTQMGQEVILRCVPISNHLYFYWYRQILGQKVEFLVSFYNNEISEKSEIFDDQFSVERPDGSNFTLKIRSTKLEDSAMYFCASRNKNSGANVLTFGAGSRLTVL.

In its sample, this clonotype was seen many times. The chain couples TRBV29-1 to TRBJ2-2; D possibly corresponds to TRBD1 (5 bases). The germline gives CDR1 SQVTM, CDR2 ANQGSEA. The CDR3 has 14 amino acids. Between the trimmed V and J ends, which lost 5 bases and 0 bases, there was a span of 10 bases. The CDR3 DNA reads TGCAGCGTTAGATGGGGCTCGAACACCGGGGAGCTGTTTTTT. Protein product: CSVRWGSNTGELFF.

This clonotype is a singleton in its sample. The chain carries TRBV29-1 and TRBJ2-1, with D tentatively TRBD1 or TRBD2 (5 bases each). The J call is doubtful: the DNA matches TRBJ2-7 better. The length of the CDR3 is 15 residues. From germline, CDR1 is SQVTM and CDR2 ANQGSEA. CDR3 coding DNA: TGCAGCGTTGAAGAGGGACGTTTAAGTTACAATGAGCAGTACTTC. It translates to CSVEEGRLSYNEQYF.

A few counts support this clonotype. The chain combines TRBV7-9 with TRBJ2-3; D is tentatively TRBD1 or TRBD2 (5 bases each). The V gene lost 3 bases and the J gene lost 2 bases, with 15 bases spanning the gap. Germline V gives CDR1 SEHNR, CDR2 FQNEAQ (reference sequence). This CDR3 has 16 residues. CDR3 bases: TGTGCCAGCAGCTTGGCCGGGACGGAAAACACAGATACGCAGTATTTT. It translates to CASSLAGTENTDTQYF.

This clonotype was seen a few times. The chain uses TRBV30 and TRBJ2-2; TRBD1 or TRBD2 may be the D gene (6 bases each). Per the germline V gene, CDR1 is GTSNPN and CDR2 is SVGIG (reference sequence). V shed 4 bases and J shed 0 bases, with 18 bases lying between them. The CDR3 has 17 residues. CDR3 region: CAWIPLGGPTNTGELFF. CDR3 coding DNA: TGTGCCTGGATCCCACTAGGGGGGCCGACGAACACCGGGGAGCTGTTTTTT.

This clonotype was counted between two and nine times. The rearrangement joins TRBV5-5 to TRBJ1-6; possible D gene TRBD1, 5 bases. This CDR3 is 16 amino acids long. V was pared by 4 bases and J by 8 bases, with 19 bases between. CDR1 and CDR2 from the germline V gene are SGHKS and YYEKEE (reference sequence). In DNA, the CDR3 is TGTGCCAGCAGCCCCGGGCGACGGCGAGGGGATTCACCCCTCCACTTT. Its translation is CASSPGRRRGDSPLHF.

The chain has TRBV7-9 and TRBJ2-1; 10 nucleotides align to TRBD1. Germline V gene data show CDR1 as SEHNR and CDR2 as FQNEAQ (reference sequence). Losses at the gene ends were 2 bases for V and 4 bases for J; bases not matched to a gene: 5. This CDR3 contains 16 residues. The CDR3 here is CASSLPWTGGYNEQFF. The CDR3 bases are TGTGCCAGCAGCTTACCCTGGACAGGGGGATACAATGAGCAGTTCTTC. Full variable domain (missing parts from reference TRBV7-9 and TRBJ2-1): DTGVSQNPRHKITKRGQNVTFRCDPISEHNRLYWYRQTLGQGPEFLTYFQNEAQLEKSRLLSDRFSAERPKGSFSTLEIQRTEQGDSAMYLCASSLPWTGGYNEQFFGPGTRLTVL.

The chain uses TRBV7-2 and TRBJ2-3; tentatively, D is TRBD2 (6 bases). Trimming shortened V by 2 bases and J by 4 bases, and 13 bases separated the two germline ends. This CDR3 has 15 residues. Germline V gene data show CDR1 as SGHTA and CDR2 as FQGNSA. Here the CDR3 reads CASSLLVGEADTQYF. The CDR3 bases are TGTGCCAGCAGCTTATTAGTAGGGGAGGCAGATACGCAGTATTTT. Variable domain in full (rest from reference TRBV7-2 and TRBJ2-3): GAGVSQSPSNKVTEKGKDVELRCDPISGHTALYWYRQSLGQGLEFLIYFQGNSAPDKSGLPSDRFSAERTGGSVSTLTIQRTQQEDSAVYLCASSLLVGEADTQYFGPGTRLTVL.

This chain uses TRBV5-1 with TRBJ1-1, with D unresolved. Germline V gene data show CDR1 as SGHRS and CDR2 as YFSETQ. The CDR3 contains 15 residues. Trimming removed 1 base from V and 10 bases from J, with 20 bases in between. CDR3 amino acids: CASSLRVSGNQGAFF. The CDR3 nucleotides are TGCGCCAGCAGCTTGAGGGTGTCAGGCAACCAAGGAGCTTTCTTT.

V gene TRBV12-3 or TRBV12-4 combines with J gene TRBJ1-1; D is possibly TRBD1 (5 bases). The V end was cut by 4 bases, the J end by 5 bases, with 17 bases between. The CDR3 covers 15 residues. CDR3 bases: TGTGCCAGCAGTTCTAATCCAGGGCGGGGGACTGAAGCTTTCTTT. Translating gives CASSSNPGRGTEAFF.

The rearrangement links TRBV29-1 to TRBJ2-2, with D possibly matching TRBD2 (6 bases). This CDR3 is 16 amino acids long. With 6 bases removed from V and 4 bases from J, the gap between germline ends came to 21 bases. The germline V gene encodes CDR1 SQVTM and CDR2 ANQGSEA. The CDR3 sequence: CSVLGEARGGTGELFF. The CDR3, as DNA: TGCAGCGTCCTCGGGGAGGCGAGGGGCGGCACCGGGGAGCTGTTTTTT.

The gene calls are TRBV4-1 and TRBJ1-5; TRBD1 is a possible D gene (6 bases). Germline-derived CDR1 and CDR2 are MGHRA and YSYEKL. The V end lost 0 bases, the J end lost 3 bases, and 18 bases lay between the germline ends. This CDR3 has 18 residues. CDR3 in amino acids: CASSQEGGGGTLNQPQHF. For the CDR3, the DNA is TGCGCCAGCAGCCAAGAAGGGGGAGGGGGAACCCTCAATCAGCCCCAGCATTTT.

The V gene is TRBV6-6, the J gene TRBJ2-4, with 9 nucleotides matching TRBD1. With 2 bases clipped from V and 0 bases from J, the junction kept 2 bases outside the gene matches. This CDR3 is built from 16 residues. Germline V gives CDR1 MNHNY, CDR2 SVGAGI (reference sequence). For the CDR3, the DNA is TGTGCCAGCAGTTACGGGACAGGGCTAGCCAAAAACATTCAGTACTTC. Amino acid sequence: CASSYGTGLAKNIQYF.

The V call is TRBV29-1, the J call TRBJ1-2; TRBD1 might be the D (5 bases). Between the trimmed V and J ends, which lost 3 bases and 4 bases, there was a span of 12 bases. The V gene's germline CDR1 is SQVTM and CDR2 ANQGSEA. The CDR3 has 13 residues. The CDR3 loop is CSVERGGGYGYTF. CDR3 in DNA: TGCAGCGTTGAGAGGGGTGGGGGCTATGGCTACACCTTC.

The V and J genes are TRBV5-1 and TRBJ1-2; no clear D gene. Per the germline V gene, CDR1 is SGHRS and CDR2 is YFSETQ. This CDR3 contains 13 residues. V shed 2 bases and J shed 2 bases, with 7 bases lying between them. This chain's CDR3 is CASSFTMNYGYTF. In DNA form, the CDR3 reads TGCGCCAGCAGCTTCACGATGAACTATGGCTACACCTTC.

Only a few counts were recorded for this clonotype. This chain's CDR3 is CASSWVSGETQYF. The CDR3 DNA sequence: TGCGCCAGCAGCTGGGTGTCCGGGGAGACCCAGTACTTC. The gene calls are TRBV5-1 and TRBJ2-5, with D unclear. Trimming removed 3 bases at V and 5 bases at J, with 11 bases between. The CDR3 loop spans 13 amino acids. Per the germline V gene, CDR1 is SGHRS and CDR2 is YFSETQ. Variable domain in full (rest from reference TRBV5-1 and TRBJ2-5): KAGVTQTPRYLIKTRGQQVTLSCSPISGHRSVSWYQQTPGQGLQFLFEYFSETQRNKGNFPGRFSGRQFSNSRSEMNVSTLELGDSALYLCASSWVSGETQYFGPGTRLLVL.

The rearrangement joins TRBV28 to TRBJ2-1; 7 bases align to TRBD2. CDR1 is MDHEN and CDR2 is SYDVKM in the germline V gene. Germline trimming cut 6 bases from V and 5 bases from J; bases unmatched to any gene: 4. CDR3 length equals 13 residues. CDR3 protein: CASRGGGHNEQFF. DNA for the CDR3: TGTGCCAGCAGGGGCGGGGGACACAATGAGCAGTTCTTC.

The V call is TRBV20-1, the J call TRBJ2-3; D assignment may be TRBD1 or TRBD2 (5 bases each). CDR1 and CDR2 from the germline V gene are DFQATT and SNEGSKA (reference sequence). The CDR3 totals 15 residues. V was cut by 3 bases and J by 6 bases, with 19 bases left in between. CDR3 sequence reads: CSARGVGIPRDTQYF. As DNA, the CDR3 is TGCAGTGCTAGGGGGGTAGGAATCCCTAGGGATACGCAGTATTTT.

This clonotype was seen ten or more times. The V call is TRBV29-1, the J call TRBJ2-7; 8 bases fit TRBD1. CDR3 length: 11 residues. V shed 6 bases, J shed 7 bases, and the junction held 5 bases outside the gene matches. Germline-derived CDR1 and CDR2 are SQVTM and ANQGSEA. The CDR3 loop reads CSVADRDEQYF. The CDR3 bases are TGCAGCGTCGCGGACAGGGATGAGCAGTACTTC.

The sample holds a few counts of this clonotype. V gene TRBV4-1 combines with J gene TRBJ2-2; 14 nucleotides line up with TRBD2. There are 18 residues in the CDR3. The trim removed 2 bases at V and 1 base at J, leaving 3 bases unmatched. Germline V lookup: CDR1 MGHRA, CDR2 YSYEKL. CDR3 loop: CASSQSGLAGGNTGELFF. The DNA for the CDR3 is TGCGCCAGCAGCCAATCCGGACTAGCGGGGGGGAACACCGGGGAGCTGTTTTTT.

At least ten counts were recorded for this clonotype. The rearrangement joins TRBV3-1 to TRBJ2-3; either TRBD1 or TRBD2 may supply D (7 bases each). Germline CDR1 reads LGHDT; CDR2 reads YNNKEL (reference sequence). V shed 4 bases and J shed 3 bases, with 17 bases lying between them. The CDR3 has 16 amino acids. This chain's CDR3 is CASSPLGGGNTDTQYF. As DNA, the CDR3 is TGTGCCAGCAGCCCCCTGGGAGGGGGCAATACAGATACGCAGTATTTT.

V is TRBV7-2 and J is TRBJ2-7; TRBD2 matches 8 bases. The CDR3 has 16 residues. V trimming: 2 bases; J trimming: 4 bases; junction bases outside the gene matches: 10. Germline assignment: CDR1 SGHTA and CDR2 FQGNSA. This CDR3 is CASSLSPAGGKYEQYF. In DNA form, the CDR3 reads TGTGCCAGCAGCTTATCTCCTGCGGGGGGTAAATACGAGCAGTACTTC.

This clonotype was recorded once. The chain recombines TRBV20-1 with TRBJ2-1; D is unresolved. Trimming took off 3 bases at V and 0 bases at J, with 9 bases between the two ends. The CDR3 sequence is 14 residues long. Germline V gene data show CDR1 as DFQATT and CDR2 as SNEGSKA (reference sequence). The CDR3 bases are TGCAGTGCTAGTCAGCCGAGCTCCTACAATGAGCAGTTCTTC. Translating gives CSASQPSSYNEQFF.

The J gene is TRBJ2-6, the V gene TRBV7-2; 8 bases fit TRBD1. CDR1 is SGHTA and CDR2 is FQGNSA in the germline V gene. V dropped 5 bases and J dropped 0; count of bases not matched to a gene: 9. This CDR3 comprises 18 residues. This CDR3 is CASSRGDRLGSGANVLTF. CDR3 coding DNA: TGTGCCAGCAGCAGAGGGGACAGGCTGGGCTCTGGGGCCAACGTCCTGACTTTC. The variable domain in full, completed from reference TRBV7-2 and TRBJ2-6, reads GAGVSQSPSNKVTEKGKDVELRCDPISGHTALYWYRQSLGQGLEFLIYFQGNSAPDKSGLPSDRFSAERTGGSVSTLTIQRTQQEDSAVYLCASSRGDRLGSGANVLTFGAGSRLTVL.

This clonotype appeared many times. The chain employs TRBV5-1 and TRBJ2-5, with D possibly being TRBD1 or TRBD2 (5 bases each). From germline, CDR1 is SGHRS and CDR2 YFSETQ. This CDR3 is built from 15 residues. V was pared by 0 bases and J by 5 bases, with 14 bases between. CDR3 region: CASSLAGQGEETQYF. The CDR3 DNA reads TGCGCCAGCAGCTTGGCCGGGCAAGGGGAGGAGACCCAGTACTTC.

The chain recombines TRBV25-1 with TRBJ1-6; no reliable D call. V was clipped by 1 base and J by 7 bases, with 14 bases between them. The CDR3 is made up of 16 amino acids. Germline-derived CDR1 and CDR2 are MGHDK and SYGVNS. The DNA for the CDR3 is TGTGCCAGCAGTGAATGGGAGGAGATGGTGAATTCACCCCTCCACTTT. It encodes CASSEWEEMVNSPLHF.

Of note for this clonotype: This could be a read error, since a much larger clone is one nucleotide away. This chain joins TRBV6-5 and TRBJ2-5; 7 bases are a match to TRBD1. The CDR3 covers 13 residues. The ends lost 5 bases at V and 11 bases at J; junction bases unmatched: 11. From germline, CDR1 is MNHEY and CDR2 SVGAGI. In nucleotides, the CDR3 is TGTGCCAGCAGTCTTCACAGGGGTTACGTGCAGTACTTC. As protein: CASSLHRGYVQYF.

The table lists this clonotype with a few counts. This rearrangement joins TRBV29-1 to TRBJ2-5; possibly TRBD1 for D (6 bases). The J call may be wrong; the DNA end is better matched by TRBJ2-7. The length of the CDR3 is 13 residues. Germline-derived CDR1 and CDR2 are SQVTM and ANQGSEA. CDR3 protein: CSVGDRTAYEQYF. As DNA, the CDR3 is TGCAGCGTTGGAGACAGGACAGCCTACGAGCAGTACTTC.